The clone carrying this T cell receptor (beta chain) was seen a handful of times. Its antigen is still unknown. These data originate in a study of T cells after yellow fever vaccination. Notes on the study in general: CD4 and CD8 compartments shared a small share of clonotypes. Reappearance after the booster was seen for most primary-vaccination clones, at around 95% CD4 and 70% to 90% CD8. Within FACS-sorted repertoires, abundant clonotypes contaminating from the bulk population could be present.

TCR cDNA was made by 5'RACE template switching, adding a universal primer site and UMIs. Using its own MiXCR run on the 5' RACE reads, TCRdb lists one record per CDR3 protein. The table includes a few hundred thousand distinct CDR3 sequences, about 4% detected once. Germline values: CDR1 MNHEY, CDR2 SVGAGI. V gave up 2 bases and J gave up 4 bases, with 11 bases separating them. The CDR3 consists of 14 residues. V and J are TRBV6-5 and TRBJ1-2, with a weak D call TRBD1 (5 bases). The clonotype comes from a young man who received the YFV17D yellow fever vaccine. The specimen comprised PBMCs, sampled 5 days after the yellow fever booster vaccination. CDR3 sequence: CASSYGGDGYGYTF. For the CDR3, the DNA is TGTGCCAGCAGTTACGGGGGGGATGGCTATGGCTACACCTTC.